This record concerns one TCR beta chain sequence. The germline CDR1 and CDR2 sequences are WSHSY and SAAADI. Trimming removed 5 bases from V and 4 bases from J, with 11 bases in between. This CDR3 region has 13 residues. This sample is drawn from a study of identical twins. TCRdb itself ran the 5' RACE reads through MiXCR, one entry per CDR3 protein. The sample gives roughly 690,000 distinct CDR3 sequences, about 20% of which show up once; 4% to 5.5% is in the top ten. A further study also used this sample, focusing on T cells expressing NK-cell markers. That source adds: Where a few donors were concerned, these clonotypes also led the CD3+CD56-NKG2C+ fraction.

Sequenced sample: PBMCs. This sequence was found in a woman in her late teens or twenties in good health. The chain couples TRBV10-2 to TRBJ1-2; TRBD1 might be the D (5 bases). Written as DNA, the CDR3 is TGCGCCAGCAGTTCGGGACTGCTCTATGGCTACACCTTC. This encodes CASSSGLLYGYTF.